Listed here are 4 T cell receptor beta chains from one sample, sequenced in a study of cytotoxic CD8 clonotypes in ibrutinib-treated CLL. This table comes from immunoSEQ multiplex PCR, and its TCRdb copy is limited to in-frame clones, with some not included. The data hold around 160,000 clones, with roughly 88% observed a single time. The sample consisted of PBMCs, taken at disease progression, from a patient treated with ibrutinib. These receptors originate from a human donor with chronic lymphocytic leukemia.

The V gene is TRBV19, the J gene TRBJ2-7; the match to TRBD1 covers 10 bases. Germline CDR1 is LNHDA and CDR2 is SQIVND (reference sequence). The CDR3 runs to 15 residues. J gave up 6 bases and V 6 bases, and 11 bases lay outside the gene matches. The CDR3 DNA follows: TGTGCCAGTAGGGGTACCGGGACAGGGGAACGCGAGCAGTACTTC. It codes for CASRGTGTGEREQYF.

A remark on this clone: Germline and junction disagree at one end, which may indicate a read error. The rearrangement joins TRBV6-5 to TRBJ2-7; D remains ambiguous. The CDR3 loop spans 10 amino acids. Per germline, CDR1 MNHEY and CDR2 SVGAGI. The CDR3 DNA reads TGTGCCAGCAGTTACTACCAGCAGTACTTC. Translated, it gives CASSYYQQYF.

V usage is TRBV19 and J usage is TRBJ2-1; 16 bases are shared with TRBD2. CDR1 is LNHDA and CDR2 is SQIVND in the germline V gene (reference sequence). The V and J ends lost 7 bases and 8 bases, in that order; junction bases with no gene match: 5. CDR3 length: 15 amino acids. CDR3 amino acids: CASTLGLAGGDEQFF. CDR3 nucleotides: TGTGCCAGTACCCTGGGACTAGCGGGAGGGGATGAGCAGTTCTTC.

The chain combines TRBV18 with TRBJ2-3; D may be TRBD2 (7 bases). Germline CDR1 is KGHSH and CDR2 is LQKENI. V was pared by 3 bases and J by 2 bases, with 15 bases between. The CDR3 length is 16 residues. The CDR3 region has the DNA TGTGCCAGCTCACCTCACCGGGGGGCGTTCACAGATACGCAGTATTTT. Encoded protein: CASSPHRGAFTDTQYF.